In its sample, the clone carrying this T cell receptor beta chain was seen once. This record comes from a study of cytomegalovirus exposure and HLA in healthy donors. The CDR3 runs to 13 residues. Germline CDR1 reads PRHDT; CDR2 reads FYEKMQ (reference sequence). V was cut by 6 bases and J by 1 base, with 8 bases left in between. Assay used: immunoSEQ multiplex PCR; TCRdb lists only in-frame clones, some missing. The table includes 150,000 to 200,000 clones, 86% detected once. Specimen: PBMCs. The chain joins TRBV13 to TRBJ2-3; D gene ambiguous. The source of this sequence is a woman aged 18-30 years in good health and CMV-seronegative. The CDR3 here is CASSLPGTDTQYF. Written as DNA, the CDR3 is TGTGCCAGCAGTCTCCCCGGCACAGATACGCAGTATTTT.